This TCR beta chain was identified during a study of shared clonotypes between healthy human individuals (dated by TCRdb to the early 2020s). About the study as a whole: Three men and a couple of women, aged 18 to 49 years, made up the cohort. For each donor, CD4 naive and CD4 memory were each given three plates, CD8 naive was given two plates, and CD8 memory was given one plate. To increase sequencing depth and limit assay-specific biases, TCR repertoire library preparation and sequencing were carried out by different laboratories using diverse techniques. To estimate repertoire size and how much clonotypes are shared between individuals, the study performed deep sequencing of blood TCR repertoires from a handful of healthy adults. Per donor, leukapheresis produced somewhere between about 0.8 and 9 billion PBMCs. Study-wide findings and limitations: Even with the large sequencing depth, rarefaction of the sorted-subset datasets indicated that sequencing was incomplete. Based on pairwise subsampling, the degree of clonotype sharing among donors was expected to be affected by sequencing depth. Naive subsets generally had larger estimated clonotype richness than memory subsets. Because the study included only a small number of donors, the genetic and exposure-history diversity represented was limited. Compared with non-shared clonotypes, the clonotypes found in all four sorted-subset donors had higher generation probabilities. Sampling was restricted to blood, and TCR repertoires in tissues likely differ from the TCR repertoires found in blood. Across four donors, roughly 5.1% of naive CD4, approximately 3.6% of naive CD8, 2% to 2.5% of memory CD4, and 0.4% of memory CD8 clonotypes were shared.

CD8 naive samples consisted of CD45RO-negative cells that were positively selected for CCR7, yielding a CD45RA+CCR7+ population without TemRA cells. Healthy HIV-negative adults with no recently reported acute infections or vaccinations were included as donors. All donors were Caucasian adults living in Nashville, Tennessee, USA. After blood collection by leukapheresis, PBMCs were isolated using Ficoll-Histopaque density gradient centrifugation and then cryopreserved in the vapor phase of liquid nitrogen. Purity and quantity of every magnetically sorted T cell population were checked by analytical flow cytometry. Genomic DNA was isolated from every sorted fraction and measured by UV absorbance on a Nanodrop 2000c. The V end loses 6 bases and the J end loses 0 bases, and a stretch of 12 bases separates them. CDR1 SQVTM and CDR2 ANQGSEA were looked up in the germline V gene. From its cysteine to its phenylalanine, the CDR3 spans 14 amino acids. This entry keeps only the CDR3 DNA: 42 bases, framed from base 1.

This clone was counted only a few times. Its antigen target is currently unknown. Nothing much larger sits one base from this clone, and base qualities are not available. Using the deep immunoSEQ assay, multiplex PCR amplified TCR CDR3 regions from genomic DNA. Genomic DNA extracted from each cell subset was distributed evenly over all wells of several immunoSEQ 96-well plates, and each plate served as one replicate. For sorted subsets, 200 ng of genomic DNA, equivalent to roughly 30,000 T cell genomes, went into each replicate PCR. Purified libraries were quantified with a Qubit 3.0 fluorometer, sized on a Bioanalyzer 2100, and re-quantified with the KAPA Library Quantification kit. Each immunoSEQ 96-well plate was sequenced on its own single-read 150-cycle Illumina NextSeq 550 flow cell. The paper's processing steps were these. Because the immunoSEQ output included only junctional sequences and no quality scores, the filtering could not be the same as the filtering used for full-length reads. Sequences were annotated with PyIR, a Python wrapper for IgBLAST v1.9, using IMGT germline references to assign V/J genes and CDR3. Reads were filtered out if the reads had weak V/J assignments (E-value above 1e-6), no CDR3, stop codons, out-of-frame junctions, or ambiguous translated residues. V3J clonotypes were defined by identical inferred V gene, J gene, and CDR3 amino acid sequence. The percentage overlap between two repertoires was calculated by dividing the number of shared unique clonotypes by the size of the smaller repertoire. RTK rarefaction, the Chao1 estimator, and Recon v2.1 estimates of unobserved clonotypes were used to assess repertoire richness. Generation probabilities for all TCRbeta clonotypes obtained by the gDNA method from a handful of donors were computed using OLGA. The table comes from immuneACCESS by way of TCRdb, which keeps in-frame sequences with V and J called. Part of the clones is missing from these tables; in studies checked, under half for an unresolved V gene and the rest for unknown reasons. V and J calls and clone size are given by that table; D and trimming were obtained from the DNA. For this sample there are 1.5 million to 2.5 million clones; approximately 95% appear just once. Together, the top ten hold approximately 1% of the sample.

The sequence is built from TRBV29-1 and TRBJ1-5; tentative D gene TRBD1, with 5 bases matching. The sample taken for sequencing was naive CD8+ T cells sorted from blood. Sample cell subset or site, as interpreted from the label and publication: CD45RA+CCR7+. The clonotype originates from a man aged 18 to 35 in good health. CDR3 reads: CSVQSGASNQPQHF. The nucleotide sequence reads TGCAGCGTCCAAAGCGGGGCTAGCAATCAGCCCCAGCATTTT.